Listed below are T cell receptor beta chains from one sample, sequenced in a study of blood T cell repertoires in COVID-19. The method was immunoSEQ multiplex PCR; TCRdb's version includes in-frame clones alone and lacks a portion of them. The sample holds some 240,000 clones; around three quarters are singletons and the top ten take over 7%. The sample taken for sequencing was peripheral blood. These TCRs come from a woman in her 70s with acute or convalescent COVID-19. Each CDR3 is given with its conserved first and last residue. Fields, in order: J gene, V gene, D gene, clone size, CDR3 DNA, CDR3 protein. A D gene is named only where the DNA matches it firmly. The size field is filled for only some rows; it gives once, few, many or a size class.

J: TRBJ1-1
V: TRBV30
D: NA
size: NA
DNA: TGTGCCTGCTCTCTCGGTTTGAACACTGAAGCTTTCTTT
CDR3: CACSLGLNTEAFF

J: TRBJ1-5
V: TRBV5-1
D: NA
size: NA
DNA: TGCGCCAGCAGCACGCCCCCCGGGGAGGATGTCGGCAATCAGCCCCAGCATTTT
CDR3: CASSTPPGEDVGNQPQHF

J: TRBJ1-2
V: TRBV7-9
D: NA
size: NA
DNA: TGTGCCAGCAGCTTAGGCAGGGACTATGGCTACACCTTC
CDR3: CASSLGRDYGYTF

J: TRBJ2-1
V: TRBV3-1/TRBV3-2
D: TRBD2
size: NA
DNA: TGTGCCAGCAGCCAAGTAGCGGGGGGGTGGGATGAGCAGTTCTTC
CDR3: CASSQVAGGWDEQFF

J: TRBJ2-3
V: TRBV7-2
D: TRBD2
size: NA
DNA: TGTGCCAGCAGCTTAGGGGTTCAGCGGGGGGGCCTCCCAGATACGCAGTATTTT
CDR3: CASSLGVQRGGLPDTQYF

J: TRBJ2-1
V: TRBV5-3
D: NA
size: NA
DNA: TGTGCCAGAAGCTCTGACGGGACCGGGAGCTCCTACAATGAGCAGTTCTTC
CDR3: CARSSDGTGSSYNEQFF

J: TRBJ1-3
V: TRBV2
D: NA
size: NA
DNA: TGTGCCAGCGGACAACTCGGAAACACCATATATTTT
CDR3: CASGQLGNTIYF

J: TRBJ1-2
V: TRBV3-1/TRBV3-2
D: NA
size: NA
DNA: TGTGCCAGCAGCCAAGGGGGAGGAAGAGGCTATGGCTACACCTTC
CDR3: CASSQGGGRGYGYTF

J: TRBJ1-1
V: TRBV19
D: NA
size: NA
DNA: TGTGCCAGTAGTATGGGCCGTTCCTCGAGCGAAGCTTTCTTT
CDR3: CASSMGRSSSEAFF

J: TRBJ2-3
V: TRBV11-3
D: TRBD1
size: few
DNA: TGTGCCAGCAGTCACCCGGAAGGCCGACAGGGGGGGGGCACAGATACGCAGTATTTT
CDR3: CASSHPEGRQGGGTDTQYF

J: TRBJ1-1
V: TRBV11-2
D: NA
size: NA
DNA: TGTGCCAGCAGCTTAGATCCGGGGGGTATAGGGGCTGAAGCTTTCTTT
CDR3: CASSLDPGGIGAEAFF

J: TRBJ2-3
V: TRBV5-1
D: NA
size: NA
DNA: TGCGCCAGCAGCTTGGACACAGGGTTCGCAGATACGCAGTATTTT
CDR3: CASSLDTGFADTQYF

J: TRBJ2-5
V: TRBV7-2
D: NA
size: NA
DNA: TGTGCCAGCAGCCCGTCCGCGGGCCGGGAGACCCAGTACTTC
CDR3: CASSPSAGRETQYF

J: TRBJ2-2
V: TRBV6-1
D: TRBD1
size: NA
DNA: TGTGCCAGCAGTGAATACCCCAGGGGGAAAAACACCGGGGAGCTGTTTTTT
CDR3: CASSEYPRGKNTGELFF

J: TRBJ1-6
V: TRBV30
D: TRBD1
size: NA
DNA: TGTGCCTGGAGTGAGACAGGGGGCGGTTCACCCCTCCACTTT
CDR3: CAWSETGGGSPLHF

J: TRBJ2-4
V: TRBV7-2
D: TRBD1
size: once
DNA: TGTGCCAGCAGCTTAACACAGGGGCAGAGGAACATTCAGTACTTC
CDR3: CASSLTQGQRNIQYF

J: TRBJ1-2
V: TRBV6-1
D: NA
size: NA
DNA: TGTGCCAGCAGTGAAGGCGTTTTAGGGGTAGGCTACACCTTC
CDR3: CASSEGVLGVGYTF

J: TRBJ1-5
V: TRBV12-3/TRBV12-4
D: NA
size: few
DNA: TGTGCCAGCAGCTACAGGGGCAATCAGCCCCAGCATTTT
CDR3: CASSYRGNQPQHF

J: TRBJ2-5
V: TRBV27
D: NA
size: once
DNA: TGTGCCAGCAGTTCCCTCGGGGGGAGGGGGGAGACCCAGTACTTC
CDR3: CASSSLGGRGETQYF

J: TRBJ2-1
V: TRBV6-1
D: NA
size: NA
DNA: TGTGCCAGCAGTGAAAGGTCCGGGACTCGCCGGGATGAGCAGTTCTTC
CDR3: CASSERSGTRRDEQFF

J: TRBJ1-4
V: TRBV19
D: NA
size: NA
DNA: TGTGCCAGTAGTATCTTTAATGAAAAACTGTTTTTT
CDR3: CASSIFNEKLFF

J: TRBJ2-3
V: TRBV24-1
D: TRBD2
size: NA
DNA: TGTGCCACCAGTGATTCTCCAGGGACTAGCGGGGGGTCTAATACGCAGTATTTT
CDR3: CATSDSPGTSGGSNTQYF

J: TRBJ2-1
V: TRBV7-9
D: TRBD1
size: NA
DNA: TGTGCCAGCAGCTCCTGGACAGGGAGACCGGAGCAGTTCTTC
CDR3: CASSSWTGRPEQFF

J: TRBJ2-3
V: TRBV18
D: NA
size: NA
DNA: TGTGCCAGCTCACCACCAACAGCCACAGATACGCAGTATTTT
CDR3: CASSPPTATDTQYF

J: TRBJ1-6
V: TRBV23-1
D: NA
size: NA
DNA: TGCGCCAGCAGCGGGAAGGGACACAGCTCCTATAATTCACCCCTCCACTTT
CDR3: CASSGKGHSSYNSPLHF

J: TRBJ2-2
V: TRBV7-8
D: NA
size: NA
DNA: TGTGCCAGCAGCTTAGCGCGGAGACAGGGACTTTGGGCGGCCGGGGAGCTGTTTTTT
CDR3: CASSLARRQGLWAAGELFF